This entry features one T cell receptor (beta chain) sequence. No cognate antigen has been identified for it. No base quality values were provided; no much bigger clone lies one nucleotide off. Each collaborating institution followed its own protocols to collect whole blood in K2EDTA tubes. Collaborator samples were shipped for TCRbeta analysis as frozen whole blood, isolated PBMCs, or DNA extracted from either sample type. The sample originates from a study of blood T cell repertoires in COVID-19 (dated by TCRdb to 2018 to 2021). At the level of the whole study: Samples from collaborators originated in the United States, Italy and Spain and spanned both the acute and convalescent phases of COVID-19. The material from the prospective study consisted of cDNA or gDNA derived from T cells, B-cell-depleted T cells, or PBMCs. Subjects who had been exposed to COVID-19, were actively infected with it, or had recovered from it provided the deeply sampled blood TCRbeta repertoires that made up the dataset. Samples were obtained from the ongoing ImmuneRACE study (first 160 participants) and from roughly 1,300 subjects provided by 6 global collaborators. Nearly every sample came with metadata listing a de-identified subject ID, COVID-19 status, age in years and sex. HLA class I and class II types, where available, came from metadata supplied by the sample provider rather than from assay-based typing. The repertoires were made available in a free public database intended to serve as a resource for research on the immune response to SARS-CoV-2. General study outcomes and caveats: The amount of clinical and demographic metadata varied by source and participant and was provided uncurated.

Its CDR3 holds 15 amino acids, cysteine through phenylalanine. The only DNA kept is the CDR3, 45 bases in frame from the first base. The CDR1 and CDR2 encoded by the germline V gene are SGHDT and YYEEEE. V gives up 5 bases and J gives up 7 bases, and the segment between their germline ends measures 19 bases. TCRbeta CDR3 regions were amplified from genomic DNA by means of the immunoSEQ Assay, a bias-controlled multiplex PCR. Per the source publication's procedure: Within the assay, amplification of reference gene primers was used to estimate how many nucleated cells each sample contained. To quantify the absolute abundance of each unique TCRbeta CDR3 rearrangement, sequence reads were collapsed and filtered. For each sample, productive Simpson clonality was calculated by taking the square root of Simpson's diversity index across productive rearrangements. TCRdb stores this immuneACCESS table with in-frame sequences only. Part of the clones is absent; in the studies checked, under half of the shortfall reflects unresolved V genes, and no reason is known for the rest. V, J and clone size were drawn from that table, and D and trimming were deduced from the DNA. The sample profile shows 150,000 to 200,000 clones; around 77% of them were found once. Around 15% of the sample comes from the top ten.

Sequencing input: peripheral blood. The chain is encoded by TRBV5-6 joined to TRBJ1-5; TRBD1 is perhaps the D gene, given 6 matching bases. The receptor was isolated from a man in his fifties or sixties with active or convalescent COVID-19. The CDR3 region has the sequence CASSSLRGGRQPQHF. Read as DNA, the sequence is TGTGCCAGCAGTTCGCTCAGGGGCGGGAGACAGCCCCAGCATTTT.